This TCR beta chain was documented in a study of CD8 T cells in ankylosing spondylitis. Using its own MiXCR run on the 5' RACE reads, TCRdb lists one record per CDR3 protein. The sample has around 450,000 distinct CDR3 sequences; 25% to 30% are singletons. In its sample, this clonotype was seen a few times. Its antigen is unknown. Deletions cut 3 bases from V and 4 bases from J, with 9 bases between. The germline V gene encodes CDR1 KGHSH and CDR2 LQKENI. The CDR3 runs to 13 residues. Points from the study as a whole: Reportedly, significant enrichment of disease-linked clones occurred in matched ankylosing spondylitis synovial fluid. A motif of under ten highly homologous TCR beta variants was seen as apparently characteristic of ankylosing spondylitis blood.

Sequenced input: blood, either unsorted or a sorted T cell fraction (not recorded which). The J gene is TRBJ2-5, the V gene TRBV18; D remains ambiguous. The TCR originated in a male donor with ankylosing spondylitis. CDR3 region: CASSPGLGETQYF. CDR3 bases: TGTGCCAGCTCACCGGGCCTAGGAGAGACCCAGTACTTC.